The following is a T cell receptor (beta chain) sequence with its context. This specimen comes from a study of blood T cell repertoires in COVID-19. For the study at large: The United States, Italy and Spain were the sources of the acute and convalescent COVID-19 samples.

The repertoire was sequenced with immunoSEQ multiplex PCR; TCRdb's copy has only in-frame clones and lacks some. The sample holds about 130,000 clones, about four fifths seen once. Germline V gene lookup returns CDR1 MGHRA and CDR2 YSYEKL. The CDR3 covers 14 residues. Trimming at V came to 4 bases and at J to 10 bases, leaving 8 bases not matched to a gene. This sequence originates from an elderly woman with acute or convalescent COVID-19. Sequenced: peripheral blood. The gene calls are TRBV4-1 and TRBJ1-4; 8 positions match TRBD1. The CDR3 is CASSLQTGAGKLFF. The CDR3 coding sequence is TGCGCCAGCAGCCTTCAGACAGGGGCTGGAAAACTGTTTTTT.